Listed below are T cell receptor beta chains from one sample, sequenced in a study of cytomegalovirus exposure and HLA in healthy donors. Some clones are missing from TCRdb's copy, which holds only in-frame ones; the method was immunoSEQ multiplex PCR. The sample lists about 94,000 clones, around 66% occurring once. The sequenced sample consisted of PBMCs. All receptors derive from a man aged 25 to 45 in good health and CMV-seronegative. CDR3s include the opening cysteine and the closing phenylalanine or tryptophan. Fields, in order: clone size, J gene, V gene, D gene, CDR3 length, CDR3 DNA, CDR3 protein. D genes are given only for firm matches. Where a row states a size, it is once, few, many or the class of an expanded clone; other rows omit it.

- TRBJ1-6 TRBV2 TRBD1 18 TGTGCCAGCAGTGTAGCGACAGGGGATGGATCCTATAATTCACCCCTCCACTTT CASSVATGDGSYNSPLHF
- TRBJ2-5 TRBV27 TRBD2 14 TGTGCCAGCAGTAGCGGGGGGTACCAAGAGACCCAGTACTTC CASSSGGYQETQYF
few TRBJ2-1 TRBV7-2 TRBD2 18 TGTGCCAGCAGCTTAAGAAACCCGGGACTAGCGAGGGGGAATGAGCAGTTCTTC CASSLRNPGLARGNEQFF
few TRBJ2-7 TRBV11-1 - 15 TGTGCCAGCAGCTTAGATCTAAGCAGGGTCGACGAGCAGTACTTC CASSLDLSRVDEQYF
few TRBJ1-4 TRBV7-9 - 14 TGTGCCAGCAGCTTAGGAGGCGCTAATGAAAAACTGTTTTTT CASSLGGANEKLFF
once TRBJ2-1 TRBV6-4 TRBD2 19 TGTGCCAGCAGTGACTCGGCGGCTAGCGGGGGTCTCTCCTACAATGAGCAGTTCTTC CASSDSAASGGLSYNEQFF
few TRBJ1-1 TRBV7-9 TRBD1 13 TGTGCCAGCAGCTTAGTGGGACAGGGTGTTGCTTTCTTT CASSLVGQGVAFF
- TRBJ2-1 TRBV5-1 - 16 TGCGCCAGCAGCTTGACGCGGGGAGGCTCCTACAATGAGCAGTTCTTC CASSLTRGGSYNEQFF
few TRBJ2-7 TRBV5-1 - 13 TGCGCCAGCAGCTTGGCCATCTCCTACGAGCAGTACTTC CASSLAISYEQYF
- TRBJ2-1 TRBV5-1 - 14 TGCGCCAGCAGCTTGGGCGGACTAAACAATGAGCAGTTCTTC CASSLGGLNNEQFF